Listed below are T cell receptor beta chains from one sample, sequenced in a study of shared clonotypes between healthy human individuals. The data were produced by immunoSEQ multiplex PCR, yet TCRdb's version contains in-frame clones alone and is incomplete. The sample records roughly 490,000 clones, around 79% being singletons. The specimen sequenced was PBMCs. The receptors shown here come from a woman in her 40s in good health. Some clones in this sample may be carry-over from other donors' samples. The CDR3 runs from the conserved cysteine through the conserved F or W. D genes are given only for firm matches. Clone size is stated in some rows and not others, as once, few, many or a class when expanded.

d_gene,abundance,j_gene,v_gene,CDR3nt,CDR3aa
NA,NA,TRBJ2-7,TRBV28,TGTGCCAGCAGCCCCTCGCGTTACGAGCAGTACTTC,CASSPSRYEQYF
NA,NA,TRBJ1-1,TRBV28,TGTGCCAGCAGTTTGATGGGGGAGGGCCGGAACACTGAAGCTTTCTTT,CASSLMGEGRNTEAFF
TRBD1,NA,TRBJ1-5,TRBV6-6,TGTGCCAGCAGTTACCTGGGACAGGGTAATCAGCCCCAGCATTTT,CASSYLGQGNQPQHF
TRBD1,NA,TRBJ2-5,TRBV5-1,TGCGCCAGCAGCTTGGACAGGGGCGAGCAAGAGACCCAGTACTTC,CASSLDRGEQETQYF
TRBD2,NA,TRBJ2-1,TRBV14,TGTGCCAGCAGCTTCGGGACTAGCGGAGTCTATGAGCAGTTCTTC,CASSFGTSGVYEQFF
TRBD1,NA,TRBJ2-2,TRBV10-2,TGCGCCAGCAGTTTGGGACAGCGGAACACCGGGGAGCTGTTTTTT,CASSLGQRNTGELFF
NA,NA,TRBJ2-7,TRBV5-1,TGCGCCAGCAGCTACAGGGAGGCGGGCTACGAGCAGTACTTC,CASSYREAGYEQYF
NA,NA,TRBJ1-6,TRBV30,TGTGCCTGGAGTGTTACCGTCCGCTCTTATAATTCACCCCTCCACTTT,CAWSVTVRSYNSPLHF
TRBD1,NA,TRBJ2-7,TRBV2,TGTGCCACGGGACAGGCCTACGAGCAGTACTTC,CATGQAYEQYF
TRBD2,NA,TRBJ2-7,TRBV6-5,TGTGCCAGCAGGGCCGGGACTAGCGTTGTCTACGAGCAGTACTTC,CASRAGTSVVYEQYF
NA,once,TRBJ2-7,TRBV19,TGTGCCAGTAGTATAGATCCGGACAGAGAGCAGTACTTC,CASSIDPDREQYF
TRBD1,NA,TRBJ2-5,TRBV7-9,TGTGCCAGCAGCCGCGGGACAGGGGGCCGCGAGACCCAGTACTTC,CASSRGTGGRETQYF
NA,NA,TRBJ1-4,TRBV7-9,TGTGCCAGCAGCTTAGAGGCCGGGCGGGGTGAAAAACTGTTTTTT,CASSLEAGRGEKLFF
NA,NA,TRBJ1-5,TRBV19,TGTGCCAGTAGTGGAGGGGTCAATCAGCCCCAGCATTTT,CASSGGVNQPQHF
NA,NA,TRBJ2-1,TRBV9,TGTGCCAGCAGCGTATGGGCTAGCGCTTCCTACAATGAGCAGTTCTTC,CASSVWASASYNEQFF
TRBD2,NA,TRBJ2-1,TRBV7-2,TGTGCCAGCAGTTCGGGACTAGCGGCCAATGAGCAGTTCTTC,CASSSGLAANEQFF